What follows describes a single TCR beta chain. The data are from a study of cytomegalovirus exposure and HLA in healthy donors. The protocol was immunoSEQ multiplex PCR, while the TCRdb copy is restricted to in-frame clones and leaves out a portion. The profile covers 130,000 to 150,000 clones, with over 80% appearing a single time and less than 5.5% taken by the ten largest. This receptor was obtained from a young man in good health and CMV-seropositive. The source material was PBMCs.

The CDR3 is CASSRFGGIDNQPQHF. The CDR3 DNA reads TGTGCCAGCAGCCGATTCGGAGGAATTGACAATCAGCCCCAGCATTTT. V is TRBV7-6 and J is TRBJ1-5; no clear D gene. This CDR3 is built from 16 residues. CDR1 is SGHVS, CDR2 FNYEAQ, per germline. Trimming took off 5 bases at V and 3 bases at J, with 17 bases between the two ends.